This TCR beta chain was recovered during a study of identical twins. In germline, CDR1 is SGHRS, CDR2 YFSETQ. Trimming took off 0 bases at V and 6 bases at J, with 12 bases between the two ends. This CDR3 spans 14 amino acids. TCRdb used MiXCR to reprocess the 5' RACE reads, holding one entry per CDR3 protein. The table records 200,000 to 250,000 distinct CDR3 sequences, around 6.9% of them present only once. Comments on this clonotype: Its target is not known.

Study findings and constraints: Twins' excess sharing was less marked for out-of-frame beta sequences.

These same records also appear under a second study, on yellow fever vaccine responses in identical twins.

Sequencing used memory (CD45RO+) T cells sorted from blood. This sequence was found in a woman aged 18-29 years in good health. J is TRBJ1-2 and V is TRBV5-1, with a possible D match to TRBD1 (6 bases). CDR3 nucleotide sequence: TGCGCCAGCAGCTTGGCCGGGCAGGGGCATGGCTACACCTTC. Translation: CASSLAGQGHGYTF.